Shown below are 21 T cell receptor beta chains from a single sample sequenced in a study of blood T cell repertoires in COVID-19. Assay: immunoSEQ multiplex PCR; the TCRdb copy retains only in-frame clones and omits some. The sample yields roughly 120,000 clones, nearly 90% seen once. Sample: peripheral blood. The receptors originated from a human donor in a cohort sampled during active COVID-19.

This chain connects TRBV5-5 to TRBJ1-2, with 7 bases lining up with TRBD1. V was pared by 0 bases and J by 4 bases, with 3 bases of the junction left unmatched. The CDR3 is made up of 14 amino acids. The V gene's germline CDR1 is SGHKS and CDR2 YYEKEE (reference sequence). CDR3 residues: CASSLEQGIYGYTF. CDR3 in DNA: TGTGCCAGCAGCTTGGAACAGGGGATCTATGGCTACACCTTC. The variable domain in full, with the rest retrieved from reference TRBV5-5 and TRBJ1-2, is DAGVTQSPTHLIKTRGQQVTLRCSPISGHKSVSWYQQVLGQGPQFIFQYYEKEERGRGNFPDRFSARQFPNYSSELNVNALLLGDSALYLCASSLEQGIYGYTFGSGTRLTVV.

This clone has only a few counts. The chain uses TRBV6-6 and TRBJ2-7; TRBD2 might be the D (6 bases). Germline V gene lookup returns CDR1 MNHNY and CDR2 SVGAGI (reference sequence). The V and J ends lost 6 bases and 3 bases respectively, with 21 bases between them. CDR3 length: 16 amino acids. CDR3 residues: CASSRLPGVINYEQYF. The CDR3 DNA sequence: TGTGCCAGCAGCCGACTACCGGGGGTCATAAACTACGAGCAGTACTTC.

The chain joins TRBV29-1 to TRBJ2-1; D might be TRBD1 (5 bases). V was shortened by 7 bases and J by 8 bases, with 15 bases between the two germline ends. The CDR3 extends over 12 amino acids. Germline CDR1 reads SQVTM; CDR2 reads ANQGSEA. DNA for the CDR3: TGCAGCGGTAACATTCAGGGCCATGAGCAGTTCTTC. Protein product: CSGNIQGHEQFF.

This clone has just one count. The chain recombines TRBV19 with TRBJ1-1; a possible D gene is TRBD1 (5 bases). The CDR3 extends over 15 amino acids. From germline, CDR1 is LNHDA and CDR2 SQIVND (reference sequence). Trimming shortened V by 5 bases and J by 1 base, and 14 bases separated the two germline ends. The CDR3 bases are TGTGCCAGTAGTCTTCCCAGGGTGTCGAACACTGAAGCTTTCTTT. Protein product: CASSLPRVSNTEAFF.

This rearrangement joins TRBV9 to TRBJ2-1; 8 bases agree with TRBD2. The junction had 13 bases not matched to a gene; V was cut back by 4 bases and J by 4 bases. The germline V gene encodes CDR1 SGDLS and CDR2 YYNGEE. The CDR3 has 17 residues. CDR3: CASSPYGRAGLYNEQFF. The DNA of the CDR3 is TGTGCCAGCAGCCCCTACGGGAGGGCCGGGTTGTACAATGAGCAGTTCTTC. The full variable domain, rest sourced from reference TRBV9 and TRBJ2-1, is DSGVTQTPKHLITATGQRVTLRCSPRSGDLSVYWYQQSLDQGLQFLIQYYNGEERAKGNILERFSAQQFPDLHSELNLSSLELGDSALYFCASSPYGRAGLYNEQFFGPGTRLTVL.

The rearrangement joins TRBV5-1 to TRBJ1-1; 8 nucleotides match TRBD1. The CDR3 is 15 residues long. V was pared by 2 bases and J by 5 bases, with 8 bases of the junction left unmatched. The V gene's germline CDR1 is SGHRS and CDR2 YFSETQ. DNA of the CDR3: TGCGCCAGCAGCTTTAGGCAGGGGGCGCAAACTGAAGCTTTCTTT. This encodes CASSFRQGAQTEAFF.

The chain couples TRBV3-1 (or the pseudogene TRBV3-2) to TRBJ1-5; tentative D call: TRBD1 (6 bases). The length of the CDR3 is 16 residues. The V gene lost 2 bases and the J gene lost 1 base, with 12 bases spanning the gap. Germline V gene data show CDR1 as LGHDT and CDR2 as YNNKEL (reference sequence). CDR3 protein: CASSQNGGGSNQPQHF. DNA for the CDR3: TGTGCCAGCAGCCAAAACGGCGGGGGCAGCAATCAGCCCCAGCATTTT.

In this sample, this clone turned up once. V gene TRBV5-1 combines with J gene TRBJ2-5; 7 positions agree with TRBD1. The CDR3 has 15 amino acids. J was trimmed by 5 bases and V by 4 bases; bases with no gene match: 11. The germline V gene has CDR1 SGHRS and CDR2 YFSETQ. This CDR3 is CASSPPTGIGETQYF. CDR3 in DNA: TGCGCCAGCAGCCCCCCGACAGGGATAGGGGAGACCCAGTACTTC.

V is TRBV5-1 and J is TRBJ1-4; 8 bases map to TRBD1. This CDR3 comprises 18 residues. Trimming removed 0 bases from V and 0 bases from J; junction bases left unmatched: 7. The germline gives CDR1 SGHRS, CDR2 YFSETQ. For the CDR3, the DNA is TGCGCCAGCAGCTTGGCGATTTCGGACAGGGCAACTAATGAAAAACTGTTTTTT. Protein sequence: CASSLAISDRATNEKLFF.

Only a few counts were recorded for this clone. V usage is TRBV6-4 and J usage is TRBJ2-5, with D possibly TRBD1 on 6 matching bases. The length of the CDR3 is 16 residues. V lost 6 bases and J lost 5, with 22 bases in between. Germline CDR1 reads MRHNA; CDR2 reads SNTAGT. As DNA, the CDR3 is TGTGCCAGCAGCGCTGCTCCGGGCAGGGGACGGGAGACCCAGTACTTC. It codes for CASSAAPGRGRETQYF.

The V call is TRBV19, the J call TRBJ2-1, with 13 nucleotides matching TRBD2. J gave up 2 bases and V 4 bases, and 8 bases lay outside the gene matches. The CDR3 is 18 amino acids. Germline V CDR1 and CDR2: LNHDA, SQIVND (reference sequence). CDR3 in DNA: TGTGCCAGTAGTAAAGGAGGACTAGCGGGAGTAACCTACAATGAGCAGTTCTTC. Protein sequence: CASSKGGLAGVTYNEQFF. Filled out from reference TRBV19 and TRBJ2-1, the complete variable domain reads DGGITQSPKYLFRKEGQNVTLSCEQNLNHDAMYWYRQDPGQGLRLIYYSQIVNDFQKGDIAEGYSVSREKKESFPLTVTSAQKNPTAFYLCASSKGGLAGVTYNEQFFGPGTRLTVL.

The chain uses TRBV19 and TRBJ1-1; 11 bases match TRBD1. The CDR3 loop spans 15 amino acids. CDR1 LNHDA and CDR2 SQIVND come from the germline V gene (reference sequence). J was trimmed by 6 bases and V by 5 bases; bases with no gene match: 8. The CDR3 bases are TGTGCCAGTAGTTCCGCCGGGACAGGGGGACCTGAAGCTTTCTTT. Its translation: CASSSAGTGGPEAFF.

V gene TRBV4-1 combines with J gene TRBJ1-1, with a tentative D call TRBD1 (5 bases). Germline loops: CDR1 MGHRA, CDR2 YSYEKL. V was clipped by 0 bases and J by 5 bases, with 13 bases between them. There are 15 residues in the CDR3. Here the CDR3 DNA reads TGCGCCAGCAGCCAAGACCAAACCCGGGGGACTGAAGCTTTCTTT. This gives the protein CASSQDQTRGTEAFF.

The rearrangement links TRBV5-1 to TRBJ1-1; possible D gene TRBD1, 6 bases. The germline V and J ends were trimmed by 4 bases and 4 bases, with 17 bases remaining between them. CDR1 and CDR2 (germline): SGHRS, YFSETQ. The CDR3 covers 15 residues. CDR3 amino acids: CASSREGDVSTEAFF. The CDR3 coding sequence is TGCGCCAGCAGCAGGGAGGGGGATGTTAGCACTGAAGCTTTCTTT.

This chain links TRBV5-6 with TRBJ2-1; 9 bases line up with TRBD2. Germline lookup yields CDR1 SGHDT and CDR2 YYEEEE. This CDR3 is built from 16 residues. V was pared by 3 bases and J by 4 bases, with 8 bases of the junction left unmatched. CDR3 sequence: CASSSFLAGKYNEQFF. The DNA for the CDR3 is TGTGCCAGCAGCTCCTTCCTAGCGGGGAAATACAATGAGCAGTTCTTC.

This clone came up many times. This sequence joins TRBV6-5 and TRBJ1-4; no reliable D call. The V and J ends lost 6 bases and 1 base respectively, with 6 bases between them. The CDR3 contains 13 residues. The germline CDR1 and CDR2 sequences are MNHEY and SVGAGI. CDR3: CASSRGTNEKLFF. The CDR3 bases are TGTGCCAGCAGCCGCGGAACTAATGAAAAACTGTTTTTT.

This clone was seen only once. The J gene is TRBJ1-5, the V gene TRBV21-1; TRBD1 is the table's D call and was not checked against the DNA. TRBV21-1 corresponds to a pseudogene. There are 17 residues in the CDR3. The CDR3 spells CASSKGPGQGYDQPQHF. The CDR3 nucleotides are TGTGCCAGCAGCAAAGGGCCAGGACAGGGGTATGATCAGCCCCAGCATTTT.

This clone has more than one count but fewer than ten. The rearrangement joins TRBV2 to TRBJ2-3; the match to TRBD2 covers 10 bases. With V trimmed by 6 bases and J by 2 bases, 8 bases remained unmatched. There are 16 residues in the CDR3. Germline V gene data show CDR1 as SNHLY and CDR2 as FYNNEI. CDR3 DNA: TGTGCCAGCAGGGAGCTAGCGGGAGTGTTCACAGATACGCAGTATTTT. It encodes CASRELAGVFTDTQYF.

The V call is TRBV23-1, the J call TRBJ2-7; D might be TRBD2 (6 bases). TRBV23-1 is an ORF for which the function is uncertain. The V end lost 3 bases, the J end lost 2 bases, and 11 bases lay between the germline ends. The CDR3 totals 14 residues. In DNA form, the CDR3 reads TGCGCCAGCAGTCATCAGGACTACACCTACGAGCAGTACTTC. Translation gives CASSHQDYTYEQYF.

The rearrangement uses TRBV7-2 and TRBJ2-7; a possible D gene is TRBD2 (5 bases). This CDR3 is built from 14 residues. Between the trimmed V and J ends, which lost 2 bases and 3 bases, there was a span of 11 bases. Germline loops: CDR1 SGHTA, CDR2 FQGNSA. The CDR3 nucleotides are TGTGCCAGCAGCTTAAGGAGCGGAGACTACGAGCAGTACTTC. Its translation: CASSLRSGDYEQYF.

CDR3 amino acids: CASSQGAYEQYF. CDR3 sequence (DNA): TGTGCCAGCAGTCAGGGGGCCTACGAGCAGTACTTC. The gene calls are TRBV28 and TRBJ2-7; TRBD1 agrees at 7 bases. The CDR3 covers 12 residues. V gave up 5 bases and J gave up 2 bases; unmatched junction bases: 0. Germline V gene data show CDR1 as MDHEN and CDR2 as SYDVKM.